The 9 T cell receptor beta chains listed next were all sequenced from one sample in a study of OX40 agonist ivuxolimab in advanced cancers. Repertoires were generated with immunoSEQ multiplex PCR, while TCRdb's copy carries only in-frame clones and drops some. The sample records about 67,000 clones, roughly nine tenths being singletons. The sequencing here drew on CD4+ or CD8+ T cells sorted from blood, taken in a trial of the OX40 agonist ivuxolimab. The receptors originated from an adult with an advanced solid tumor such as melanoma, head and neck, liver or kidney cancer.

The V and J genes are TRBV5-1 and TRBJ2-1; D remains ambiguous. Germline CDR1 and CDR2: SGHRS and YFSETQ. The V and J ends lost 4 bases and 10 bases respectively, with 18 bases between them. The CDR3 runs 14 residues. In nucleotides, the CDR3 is TGCGCCAGCAGCGCCGACTCATTTAAAGGGGAGCAGTTCTTC. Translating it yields CASSADSFKGEQFF. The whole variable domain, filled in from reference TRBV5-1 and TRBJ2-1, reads KAGVTQTPRYLIKTRGQQVTLSCSPISGHRSVSWYQQTPGQGLQFLFEYFSETQRNKGNFPGRFSGRQFSNSRSEMNVSTLELGDSALYLCASSADSFKGEQFFGPGTRLTVL.

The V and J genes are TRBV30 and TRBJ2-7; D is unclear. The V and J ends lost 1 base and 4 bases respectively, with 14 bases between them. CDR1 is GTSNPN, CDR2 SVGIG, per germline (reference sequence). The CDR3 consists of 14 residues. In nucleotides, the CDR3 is TGTGCCTGGAGTGGGGTAGGTACGATTTACGAGCAGTACTTC. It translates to CAWSGVGTIYEQYF.

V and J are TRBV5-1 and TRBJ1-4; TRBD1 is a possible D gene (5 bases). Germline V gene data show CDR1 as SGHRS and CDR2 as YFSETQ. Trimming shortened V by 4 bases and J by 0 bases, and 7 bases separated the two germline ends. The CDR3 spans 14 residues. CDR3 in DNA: TGCGCCAGCAGCCGGACACCAACTAATGAAAAACTGTTTTTT. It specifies CASSRTPTNEKLFF.

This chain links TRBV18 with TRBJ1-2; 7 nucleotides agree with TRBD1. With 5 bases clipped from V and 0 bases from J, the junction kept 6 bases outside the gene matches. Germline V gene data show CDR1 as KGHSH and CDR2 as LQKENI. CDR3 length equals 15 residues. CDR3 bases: TGTGCCAGCTCATCACGGGACAGCGCTAACTATGGCTACACCTTC. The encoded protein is CASSSRDSANYGYTF.

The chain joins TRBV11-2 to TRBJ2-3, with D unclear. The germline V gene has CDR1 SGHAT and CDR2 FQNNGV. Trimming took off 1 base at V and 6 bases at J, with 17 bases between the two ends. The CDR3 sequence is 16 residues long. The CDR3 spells CASSLVRTELGDTQYF. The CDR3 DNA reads TGTGCCAGCAGCTTAGTGAGGACGGAACTGGGCGATACGCAGTATTTT. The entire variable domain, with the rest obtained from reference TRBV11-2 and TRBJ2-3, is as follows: EAGVAQSPRYKIIEKRQSVAFWCNPISGHATLYWYQQILGQGPKLLIQFQNNGVVDDSQLPKDRFSAERLKGVDSTLKIQPAKLEDSAVYLCASSLVRTELGDTQYFGPGTRLTVL.

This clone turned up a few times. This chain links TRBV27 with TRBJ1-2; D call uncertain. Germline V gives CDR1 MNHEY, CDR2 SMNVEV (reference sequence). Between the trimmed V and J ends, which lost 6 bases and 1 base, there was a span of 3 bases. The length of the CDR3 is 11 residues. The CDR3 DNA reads TGTGCCAGCAGCCTTAACTATGGCTACACCTTC. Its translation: CASSLNYGYTF.

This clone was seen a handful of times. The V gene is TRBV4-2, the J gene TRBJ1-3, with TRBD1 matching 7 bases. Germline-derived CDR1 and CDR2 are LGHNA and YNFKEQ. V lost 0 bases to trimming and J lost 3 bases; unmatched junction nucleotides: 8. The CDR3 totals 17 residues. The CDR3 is CASSQEAQGSRGNTIYF. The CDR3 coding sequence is TGTGCCAGCAGCCAAGAAGCACAGGGGTCTCGTGGAAACACCATATATTTT.

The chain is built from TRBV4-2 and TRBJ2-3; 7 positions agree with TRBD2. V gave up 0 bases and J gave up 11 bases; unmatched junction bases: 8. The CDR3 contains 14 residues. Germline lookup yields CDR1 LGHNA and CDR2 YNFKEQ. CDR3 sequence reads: CASSQDSREHGQYF. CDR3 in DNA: TGTGCCAGCAGCCAAGATTCGCGGGAGCATGGGCAGTATTTT.

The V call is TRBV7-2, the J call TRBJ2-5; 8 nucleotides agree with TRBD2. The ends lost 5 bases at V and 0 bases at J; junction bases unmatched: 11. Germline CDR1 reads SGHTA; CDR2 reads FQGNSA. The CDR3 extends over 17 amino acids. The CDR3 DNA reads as TGTGCCAGCAGCACTCGGGGGGGCCGTCTAGACCAAGAGACCCAGTACTTC. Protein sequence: CASSTRGGRLDQETQYF.